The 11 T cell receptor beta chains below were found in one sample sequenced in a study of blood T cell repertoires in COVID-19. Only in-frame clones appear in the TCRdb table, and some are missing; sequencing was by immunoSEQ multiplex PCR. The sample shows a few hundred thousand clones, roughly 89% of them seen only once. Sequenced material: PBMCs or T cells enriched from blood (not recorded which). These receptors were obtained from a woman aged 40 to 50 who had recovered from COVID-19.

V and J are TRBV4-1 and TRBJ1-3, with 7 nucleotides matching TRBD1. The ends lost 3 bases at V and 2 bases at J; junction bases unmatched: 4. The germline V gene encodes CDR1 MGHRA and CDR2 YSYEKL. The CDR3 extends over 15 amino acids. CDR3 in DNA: TGCGCCAGCAGCCACCTGACAGGGACTGGAAACACCATATATTTT. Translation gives CASSHLTGTGNTIYF.

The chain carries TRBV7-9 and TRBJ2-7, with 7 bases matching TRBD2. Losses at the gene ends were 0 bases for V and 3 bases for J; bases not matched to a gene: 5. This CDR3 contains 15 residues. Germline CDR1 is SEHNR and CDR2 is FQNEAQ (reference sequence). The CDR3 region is CASSLADGGNYEQYF. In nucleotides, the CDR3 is TGTGCCAGCAGCTTAGCGGACGGGGGGAACTACGAGCAGTACTTC.

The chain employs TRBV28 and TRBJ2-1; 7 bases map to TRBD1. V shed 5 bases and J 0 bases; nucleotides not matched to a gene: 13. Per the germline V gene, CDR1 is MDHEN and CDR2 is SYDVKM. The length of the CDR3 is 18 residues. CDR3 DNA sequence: TGTGCCAGCAGTCCGCCGTACTACAGGGGTAGCTCCTACAATGAGCAGTTCTTC. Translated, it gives CASSPPYYRGSSYNEQFF.

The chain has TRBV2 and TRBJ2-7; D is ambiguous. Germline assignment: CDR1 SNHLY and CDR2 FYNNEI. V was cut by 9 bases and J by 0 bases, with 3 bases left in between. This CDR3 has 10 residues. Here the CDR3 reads CASSSYEQYV. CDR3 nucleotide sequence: TGTGCCAGTAGCTCCTACGAGCAGTACGTC.

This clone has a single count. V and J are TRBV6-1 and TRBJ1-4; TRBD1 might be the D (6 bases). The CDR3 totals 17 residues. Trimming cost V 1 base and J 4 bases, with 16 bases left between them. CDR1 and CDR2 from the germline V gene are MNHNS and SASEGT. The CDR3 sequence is CASSEGGRGLGNEKLFF. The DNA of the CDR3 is TGTGCCAGCAGTGAAGGAGGCAGGGGTCTAGGTAATGAAAAACTGTTTTTT.

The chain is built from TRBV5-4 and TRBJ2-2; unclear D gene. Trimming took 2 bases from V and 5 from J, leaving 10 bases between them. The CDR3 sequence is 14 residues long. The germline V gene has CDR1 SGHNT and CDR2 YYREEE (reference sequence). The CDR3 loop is CASSLESRTGELFF. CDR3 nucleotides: TGTGCCAGCAGCTTAGAATCTAGAACCGGGGAGCTGTTTTTT.

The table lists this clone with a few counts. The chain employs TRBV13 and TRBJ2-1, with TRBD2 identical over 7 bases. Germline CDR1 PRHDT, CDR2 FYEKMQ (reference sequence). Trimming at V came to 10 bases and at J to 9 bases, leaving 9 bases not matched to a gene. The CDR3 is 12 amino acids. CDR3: CATREGFGEQFF. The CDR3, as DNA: TGTGCCACTAGGGAGGGGTTTGGTGAGCAGTTCTTC.

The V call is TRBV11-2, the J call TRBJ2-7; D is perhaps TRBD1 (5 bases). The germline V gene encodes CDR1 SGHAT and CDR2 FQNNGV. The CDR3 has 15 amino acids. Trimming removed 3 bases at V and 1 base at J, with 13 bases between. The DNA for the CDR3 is TGTGCCAGCAGCTTCGCCAGGGAAGGATCCTACGAGCAGTACGTC. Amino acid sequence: CASSFAREGSYEQYV.

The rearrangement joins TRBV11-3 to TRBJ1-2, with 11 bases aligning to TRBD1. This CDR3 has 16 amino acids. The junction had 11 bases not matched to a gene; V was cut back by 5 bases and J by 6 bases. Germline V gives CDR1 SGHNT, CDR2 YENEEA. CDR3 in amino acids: CASSPGQGAHWNGYTF. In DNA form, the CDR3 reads TGTGCCAGCAGCCCTGGACAGGGGGCGCATTGGAATGGCTACACCTTC. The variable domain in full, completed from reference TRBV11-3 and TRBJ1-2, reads EAGVVQSPRYKIIEKKQPVAFWCNPISGHNTLYWYLQNLGQGPELLIRYENEEAVDDSQLPKDRFSAERLKGVDSTLKIQPAELGDSAVYLCASSPGQGAHWNGYTFGSGTRLTVV.

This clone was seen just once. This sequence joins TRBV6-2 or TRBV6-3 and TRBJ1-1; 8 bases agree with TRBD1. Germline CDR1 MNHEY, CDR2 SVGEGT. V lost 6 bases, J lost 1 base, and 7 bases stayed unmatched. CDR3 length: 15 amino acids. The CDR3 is CASSRTTGGNTEAFF. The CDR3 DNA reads TGTGCCAGCAGCCGAACAACAGGGGGGAACACTGAAGCTTTCTTT.

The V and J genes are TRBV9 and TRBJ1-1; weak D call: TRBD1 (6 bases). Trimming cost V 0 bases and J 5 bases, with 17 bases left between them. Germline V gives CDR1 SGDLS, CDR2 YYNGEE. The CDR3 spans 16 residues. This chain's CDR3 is CASSVAGQSSLTEAFF. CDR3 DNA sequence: TGTGCCAGCAGCGTAGCTGGACAGAGCTCTCTGACTGAAGCTTTCTTT.